Following are 30 T cell receptor beta chains from one sample sequenced in a study of regulatory T cells in long-lasting Graves disease. Time point reported: newly diagnosed GD, antithyroid drugs for less than 3 months. Construction of the TCR library relied on RNA isolated from PBMCs. Arm-PCR of CDR3 regions and iRepertoire HTBI primers were used to build TCR beta libraries. TCRdb reprocessed the multiplex PCR reads with MiXCR, giving one entry per CDR3 protein. Of around 420,000 distinct CDR3 sequences listed, roughly 16% are singletons. This specimen was peripheral blood mononuclear cells (PBMCs), taken at new diagnosis, from a patient treated with antithyroid drugs. The receptors stem from a female donor with Graves disease.

This clonotype was seen many times. The chain employs TRBV20-1 and TRBJ2-7; maybe TRBD1 (6 bases). CDR1 and CDR2 (germline): DFQATT, SNEGSKA (reference sequence). This CDR3 contains 15 residues. Trimming pared 0 bases from V and 0 bases from J, leaving 12 bases between. Here the CDR3 reads CSARDEDRISYEQYF. The CDR3 DNA follows: TGCAGTGCTAGAGATGAGGACAGAATCTCCTACGAGCAGTACTTC.

This clonotype showed up many times. The CDR3 region is CASSLRTESSYEQYF. The CDR3 coding sequence is TGTGCCAGCAGTCTCCGGACAGAGAGCTCCTACGAGCAGTACTTC. This chain joins TRBV27 and TRBJ2-7; tentative D call: TRBD1 (6 bases). The V and J ends lost 5 bases and 0 bases respectively, with 14 bases between them. CDR3 length: 15 residues. CDR1 is MNHEY, CDR2 SMNVEV, per germline (reference sequence).

This clonotype was seen only a few times. The chain combines TRBV4-2 with TRBJ1-5; TRBD1 matches 7 bases. There are 15 residues in the CDR3. In germline, CDR1 is LGHNA, CDR2 YNFKEQ. V gave up 1 base and J gave up 7 bases; unmatched junction bases: 7. CDR3 residues: CASSQVGGGAQPQHF. The CDR3 region has the DNA TGTGCCAGCAGCCAAGTTGGAGGGGGCGCCCAGCCCCAGCATTTT.

The chain carries TRBV25-1 and TRBJ2-7; 7 bases are shared with TRBD1. Germline values: CDR1 MGHDK, CDR2 SYGVNS. Losses at the gene ends were 3 bases for V and 0 bases for J; bases not matched to a gene: 2. There are 14 residues in the CDR3. CDR3 residues: CASSDRGISYEQYF. The CDR3 DNA reads as TGTGCCAGCAGTGACAGGGGGATCTCCTACGAGCAGTACTTC.

This clonotype was counted many times. The genes are TRBV28 and TRBJ2-1; D uncertain. The CDR3 runs to 13 residues. CDR1 is MDHEN, CDR2 SYDVKM, per germline. V was pared by 5 bases and J by 3 bases, with 8 bases between. The CDR3: CASSAPVYNEQFF. The DNA for the CDR3 is TGTGCCAGCAGTGCCCCTGTCTACAATGAGCAGTTCTTC.

This clonotype was seen repeatedly, ten times or more. V is TRBV11-2 and J is TRBJ2-1, with 10 bases that match TRBD2. Unmatched junction bases numbered 12, after V lost 5 bases and J lost 8 bases. The CDR3 length is 16 residues. Germline CDR1 is SGHAT and CDR2 is FQNNGV. CDR3 bases: TGTGCCAGCAGCCCACTTACTAGCGGGATGAGGGATGAGCAGTTCTTC. Its protein is CASSPLTSGMRDEQFF. The variable domain in full, with the rest retrieved from reference TRBV11-2 and TRBJ2-1, is EAGVAQSPRYKIIEKRQSVAFWCNPISGHATLYWYQQILGQGPKLLIQFQNNGVVDDSQLPKDRFSAERLKGVDSTLKIQPAKLEDSAVYLCASSPLTSGMRDEQFFGPGTRLTVL.

This clonotype was detected ten times or more. The chain has TRBV9 and TRBJ1-6; D not resolved. Trimming removed 1 base from V and 1 base from J, with 12 bases in between. The CDR3 totals 17 residues. Germline V gene data show CDR1 as SGDLS and CDR2 as YYNGEE. CDR3 DNA sequence: TGTGCCAGCAGCGTAACTCCGGGTAGTTCCTATAATTCACCCCTCCACTTT. It translates to CASSVTPGSSYNSPLHF.

This clonotype was seen many times. This chain connects TRBV27 to TRBJ2-6; D remains unclear. V dropped 5 bases and J dropped 0 bases, with 11 bases sitting between them. Germline loops: CDR1 MNHEY, CDR2 SMNVEV (reference sequence). The CDR3 is 16 residues long. The CDR3 loop is CASSVATISGANVLTF. CDR3 in DNA: TGTGCCAGCAGTGTCGCCACGATCTCTGGGGCCAACGTCCTGACTTTC.

V gene TRBV14 combines with J gene TRBJ2-1, with D unresolved. Per germline, CDR1 SGHDN and CDR2 FVKESK. Trimming took off 4 bases at V and 7 bases at J, with 17 bases between the two ends. This CDR3 spans 15 amino acids. The CDR3 region is CASSLVGVARNEQFF. CDR3 nucleotide sequence: TGTGCCAGCAGCCTTGTTGGGGTCGCGAGGAATGAGCAGTTCTTC.

This clonotype has a count of ten or more. The chain uses TRBV18 and TRBJ1-1, with 8 nucleotides matching TRBD1. CDR3 size: 14 residues. Trimming removed 5 bases from V and 7 bases from J; junction bases left unmatched: 9. Germline-derived CDR1 and CDR2 are KGHSH and LQKENI. The CDR3 nucleotides are TGTGCCAGCTCATTCTGGCAGGGGGCAAATGAAGCTTTCTTT. Residues: CASSFWQGANEAFF.

The table lists this clonotype with many counts. This chain uses TRBV20-1 with TRBJ1-2; 10 bases fit TRBD1. This CDR3 contains 15 residues. Losses at the gene ends were 4 bases for V and 7 bases for J; bases not matched to a gene: 12. In germline, CDR1 is DFQATT, CDR2 SNEGSKA (reference sequence). The CDR3 DNA reads TGCAGTGCTAACCCGGGACAGGGGTATTTGAGTGGCTACACCTTC. Amino acid sequence: CSANPGQGYLSGYTF.

The rearrangement links TRBV7-9 to TRBJ2-1, with D perhaps being TRBD1 or TRBD2 (5 bases each). The germline V and J ends were trimmed by 8 bases and 2 bases, with 16 bases remaining between them. There are 15 residues in the CDR3. Germline CDR1 and CDR2: SEHNR and FQNEAQ (reference sequence). CDR3 amino acids: CASGRRDVAYNEQFF. CDR3 in DNA: TGTGCCAGCGGACGCCGGGACGTTGCCTACAATGAGCAGTTCTTC.

This clonotype has ten or more counts. V gene TRBV11-2 combines with J gene TRBJ2-7; D might be TRBD2 (6 bases). The CDR3 totals 14 residues. V lost 6 bases and J lost 6, with 18 bases in between. Germline CDR1 reads SGHAT; CDR2 reads FQNNGV. The CDR3 loop reads CASSSSPTGGEQYF. In nucleotides, the CDR3 is TGTGCCAGCAGTTCCTCACCGACCGGGGGCGAGCAGTACTTC.

At least ten counts were recorded for this clonotype. J is TRBJ1-1 and V is TRBV20-1; unclear D gene. Trimming cost V 3 bases and J 5 bases, with 16 bases left between them. The germline V gene has CDR1 DFQATT and CDR2 SNEGSKA (reference sequence). The CDR3 is 14 amino acids. The CDR3 protein is CSARRRVDGTEAFF. CDR3 DNA: TGCAGTGCTAGGAGGCGGGTTGATGGTACTGAAGCTTTCTTT.

The rearrangement uses TRBV5-1 and TRBJ2-7; D may be TRBD1 (6 bases). The V and J ends lost 3 bases and 3 bases respectively, with 16 bases between them. CDR1 and CDR2 (germline): SGHRS, YFSETQ. This CDR3 contains 15 residues. CDR3 amino acids: CASSSSTGNGYEQYF. CDR3 coding DNA: TGCGCCAGCAGCTCCAGTACAGGGAATGGCTACGAGCAGTACTTC.

This clonotype came up many times. This rearrangement joins TRBV4-1 to TRBJ2-2; 9 positions agree with TRBD1. The CDR3 runs to 15 residues. V lost 4 bases and J lost 7; bases outside the gene matches: 7. Germline V CDR1 and CDR2: MGHRA, YSYEKL. CDR3 coding DNA: TGCGCCAGCAGCCCACCGGGACAGGGTGACGGGGAGCTGTTTTTT. This translates into CASSPPGQGDGELFF.

This clonotype was recorded many times. In nucleotides, the CDR3 is TGCGCCAGCAGAGTACAGGGGAACACTGAAGCTTTCTTT. Translation: CASRVQGNTEAFF. V gene TRBV10-2 combines with J gene TRBJ1-1, with D perhaps TRBD1 (6 bases). Trimming shortened V by 6 bases and J by 1 base, and 9 bases separated the two germline ends. CDR3 length: 13 residues. Germline V lookup: CDR1 WSHSY, CDR2 SAAADI.

This clonotype showed up many times. J is TRBJ2-3 and V is TRBV12-3 or TRBV12-4; D gene unclear. CDR3 length: 15 amino acids. Trimming took 2 bases from V and 4 from J, leaving 13 bases between them. The CDR3 loop is CASSLNFPPPDTQYF. CDR3 in DNA: TGTGCCAGCAGTTTAAACTTCCCCCCTCCAGATACGCAGTATTTT.

This clonotype has ten or more counts. The rearrangement joins TRBV6-2 or TRBV6-3 to TRBJ2-7; possible D gene TRBD2, 5 bases. Trimming took off 2 bases at V and 3 bases at J, with 17 bases between the two ends. Germline V lookup: CDR1 MNHEY, CDR2 SVGEGT. The CDR3 has 16 amino acids. CDR3 protein: CASSYPESGKVYEQYF. The CDR3 coding sequence is TGTGCCAGCAGTTACCCGGAGAGCGGAAAGGTCTACGAGCAGTACTTC.

The rearrangement uses TRBV7-2 and TRBJ1-5, with 7 bases that match TRBD1. CDR1 and CDR2 (germline): SGHTA, FQGNSA. V was pared by 1 base and J by 5 bases, with 5 bases of the junction left unmatched. The CDR3 runs 15 residues. DNA of the CDR3: TGTGCCAGCAGCTTAGGAGGGGGCGTAGATCAGCCCCAGCATTTT. Protein product: CASSLGGGVDQPQHF.

In its sample, this clonotype was seen a few times. The V and J genes are TRBV29-1 and TRBJ2-4; possibly TRBD1 for D (6 bases). Germline values: CDR1 SQVTM, CDR2 ANQGSEA. The ends were cut back, 3 bases at V and 8 bases at J, with 11 bases in the middle. The CDR3 covers 12 residues. CDR3 in DNA: TGCAGCGTTGACACAGGGAACGACATTCAGTACTTC. Translated: CSVDTGNDIQYF. Combining the CDR3 with reference TRBV29-1 and TRBJ2-4 gives the whole variable domain SAVISQKPSRDICQRGTSLTIQCQVDSQVTMMFWYRQQPGQSLTLIATANQGSEATYESGFVIDKFPISRPNLTFSTLTVSNMSPEDSSIYLCSVDTGNDIQYFGAGTRLSVL.

This clonotype has at least ten counts. The V gene is TRBV7-9, the J gene TRBJ2-5, with 9 bases identical to TRBD1. CDR3 length: 15 residues. CDR1 is SEHNR, CDR2 FQNEAQ, per germline (reference sequence). The trim removed 4 bases at V and 4 bases at J, leaving 7 bases unmatched. This chain's CDR3 is CASSSVWTGVETQYF. Written as DNA, the CDR3 is TGTGCCAGCAGCTCCGTGTGGACAGGGGTAGAGACCCAGTACTTC.

This chain uses TRBV7-6 with TRBJ1-1; TRBD1 might be the D (6 bases). V lost 5 bases, J lost 7 bases, and 23 bases lay in between. Germline V gives CDR1 SGHVS, CDR2 FNYEAQ. This CDR3 is 16 amino acids long. The CDR3 sequence: CASSAPWPAGDLEAFF. The CDR3, as DNA: TGTGCCAGCAGCGCCCCATGGCCTGCAGGGGACCTTGAAGCTTTCTTT.

Of note for this clonotype: A read error is possible here, since a much larger clone lies one base away. The chain recombines TRBV29-1 with TRBJ2-1; D perhaps matches TRBD1 (6 bases). V was shortened by 0 bases and J by 9 bases, with 15 bases between the two germline ends. CDR3 length: 14 amino acids. CDR1 SQVTM and CDR2 ANQGSEA come from the germline V gene. CDR3 nucleotides: TGCAGCGTTGAAGAAACAGGGACCCACTCTGAGCAGTTCTTC. Encoded protein: CSVEETGTHSEQFF.

This clonotype was picked up many times. The J gene is TRBJ1-3, the V gene TRBV29-1; D gene uncertain. This CDR3 has 15 residues. The germline gives CDR1 SQVTM, CDR2 ANQGSEA. Trimming shortened V by 2 bases and J by 0 bases, and 11 bases separated the two germline ends. The CDR3 sequence: CSVEKGRASGNTIYF. Here the CDR3 DNA reads TGCAGCGTTGAAAAGGGCCGAGCCTCTGGAAACACCATATATTTT.

The chain combines TRBV20-1 with TRBJ2-7, with D unresolved. Trimming stripped 6 bases from V and 0 bases from J, with 12 bases between. Germline CDR1 DFQATT, CDR2 SNEGSKA (reference sequence). The CDR3 has 13 amino acids. The CDR3 sequence is CSACPDGSYEQYF. The CDR3 coding sequence is TGCAGTGCCTGCCCAGACGGCTCCTACGAGCAGTACTTC.

This chain uses TRBV7-6 with TRBJ2-1; 11 bases map to TRBD1. The CDR3 is made up of 14 amino acids. Germline V gene sequence: CDR1 SGHVS, CDR2 FNYEAQ. Trimming at V came to 8 bases and at J to 3 bases, leaving 3 bases not matched to a gene. The CDR3 bases are TGTGCCAGCGTCGGGACAGGGGGCTACAATGAGCAGTTCTTC. This encodes CASVGTGGYNEQFF.

The rearrangement joins TRBV14 to TRBJ2-1, with a tentative D call TRBD2 (6 bases). The germline V gene encodes CDR1 SGHDN and CDR2 FVKESK. The CDR3 has 16 amino acids. Trimming removed 4 bases at V and 0 bases at J, with 13 bases between. The CDR3 nucleotides read TGTGCCAGCAGCCGGGGGAGGCTCCTCTCCTACAATGAGCAGTTCTTC. This gives the protein CASSRGRLLSYNEQFF.

This clonotype was picked up many times. The V call is TRBV12-3 or TRBV12-4, the J call TRBJ2-1; 8 bases agree with TRBD1. V lost 6 bases to trimming and J lost 3 bases; unmatched junction nucleotides: 7. CDR3 length: 15 amino acids. The chain's CDR3 is CASSRPGTGYNEQFF. The CDR3, as DNA: TGTGCCAGCAGCCGTCCCGGGACAGGCTACAATGAGCAGTTCTTC.

This clonotype was counted ten times or more. The V and J genes are TRBV7-9 and TRBJ2-5; D is perhaps TRBD2 (5 bases). Germline V CDR1 and CDR2: SEHNR, FQNEAQ (reference sequence). V was cut by 1 base and J by 3 bases, with 6 bases left in between. The CDR3 contains 13 residues. Here the CDR3 DNA reads TGTGCCAGCAGCTTAGACGGGGAAGAGACCCAGTACTTC. It encodes CASSLDGEETQYF. The complete variable domain, with remaining parts taken from reference TRBV7-9 and TRBJ2-5, reads DTGVSQNPRHKITKRGQNVTFRCDPISEHNRLYWYRQTLGQGPEFLTYFQNEAQLEKSRLLSDRFSAERPKGSFSTLEIQRTEQGDSAMYLCASSLDGEETQYFGPGTRLLVL.